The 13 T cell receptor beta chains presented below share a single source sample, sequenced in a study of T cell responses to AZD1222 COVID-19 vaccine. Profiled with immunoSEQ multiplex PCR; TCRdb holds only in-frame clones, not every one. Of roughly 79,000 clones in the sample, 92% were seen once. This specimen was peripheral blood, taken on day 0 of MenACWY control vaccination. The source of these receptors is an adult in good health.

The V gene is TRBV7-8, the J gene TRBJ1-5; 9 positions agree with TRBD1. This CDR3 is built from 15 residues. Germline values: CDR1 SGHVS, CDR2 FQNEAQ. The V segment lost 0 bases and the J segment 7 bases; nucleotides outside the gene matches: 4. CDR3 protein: CASSLARDRDQPQHF. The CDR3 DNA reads TGTGCCAGCAGCTTAGCCCGGGACAGGGACCAGCCCCAGCATTTT.

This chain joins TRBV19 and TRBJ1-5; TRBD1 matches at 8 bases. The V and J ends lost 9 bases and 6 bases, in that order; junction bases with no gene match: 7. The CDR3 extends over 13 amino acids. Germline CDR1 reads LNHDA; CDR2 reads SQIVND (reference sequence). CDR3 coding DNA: TGTGCCAGCGGACAGGGAGTCGGTCAGCCCCAGCATTTT. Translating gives CASGQGVGQPQHF.

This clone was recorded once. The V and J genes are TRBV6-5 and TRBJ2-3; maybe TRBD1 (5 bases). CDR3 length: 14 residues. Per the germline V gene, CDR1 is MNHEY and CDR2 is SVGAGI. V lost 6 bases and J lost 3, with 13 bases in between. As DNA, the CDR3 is TGTGCCAGCAGAAGGCAGGGCGGAACAGATACGCAGTATTTT. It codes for CASRRQGGTDTQYF.

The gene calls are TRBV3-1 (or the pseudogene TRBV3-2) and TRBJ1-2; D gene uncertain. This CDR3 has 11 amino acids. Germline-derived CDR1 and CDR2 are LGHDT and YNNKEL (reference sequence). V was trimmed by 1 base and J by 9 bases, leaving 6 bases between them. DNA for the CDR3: TGTGCCAGCAGCCAAGTCGCCCGCTACACCTTC. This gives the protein CASSQVARYTF.

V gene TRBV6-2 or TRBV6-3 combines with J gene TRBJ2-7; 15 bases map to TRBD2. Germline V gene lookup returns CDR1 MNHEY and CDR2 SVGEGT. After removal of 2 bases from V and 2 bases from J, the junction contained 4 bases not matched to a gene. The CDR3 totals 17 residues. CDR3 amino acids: CASSYPGTSGGPYEQYF. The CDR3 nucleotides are TGTGCCAGCAGTTACCCCGGGACTAGCGGGGGGCCCTACGAGCAGTACTTC.

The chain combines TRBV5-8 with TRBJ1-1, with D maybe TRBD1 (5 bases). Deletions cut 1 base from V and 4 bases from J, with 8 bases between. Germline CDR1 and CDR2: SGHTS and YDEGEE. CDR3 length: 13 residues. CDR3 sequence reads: CASSLWGGTEAFF. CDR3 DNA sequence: TGTGCCAGCAGCTTGTGGGGGGGCACTGAAGCTTTCTTT. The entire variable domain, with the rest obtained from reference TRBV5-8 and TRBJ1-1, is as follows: EAGVTQSPTHLIKTRGQQATLRCSPISGHTSVYWYQQALGLGLQFLLWYDEGEERNRGNFPPRFSGRQFPNYSSELNVNALELEDSALYLCASSLWGGTEAFFGQGTRLTVV.

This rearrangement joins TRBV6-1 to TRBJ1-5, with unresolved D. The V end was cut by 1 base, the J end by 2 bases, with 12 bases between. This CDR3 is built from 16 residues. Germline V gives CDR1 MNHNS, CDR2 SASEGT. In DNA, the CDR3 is TGTGCCAGCAGTGAAGGGGTCAGCGGGGGCAATCAGCCCCAGCATTTT. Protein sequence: CASSEGVSGGNQPQHF.

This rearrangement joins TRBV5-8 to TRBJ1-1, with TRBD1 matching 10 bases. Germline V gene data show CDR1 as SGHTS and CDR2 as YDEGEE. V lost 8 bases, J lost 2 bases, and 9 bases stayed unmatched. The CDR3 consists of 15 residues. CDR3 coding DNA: TGTGCCAGTCTCCTCGGACAGGGGGTAAACACTGAAGCTTTCTTT. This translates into CASLLGQGVNTEAFF.

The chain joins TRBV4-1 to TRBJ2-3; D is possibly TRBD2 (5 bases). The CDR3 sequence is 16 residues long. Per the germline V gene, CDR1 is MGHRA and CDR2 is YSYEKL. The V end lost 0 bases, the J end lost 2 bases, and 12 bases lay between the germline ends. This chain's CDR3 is CASSQDRGPNTDTQYF. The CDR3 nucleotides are TGCGCCAGCAGCCAAGATCGGGGTCCGAACACAGATACGCAGTATTTT.

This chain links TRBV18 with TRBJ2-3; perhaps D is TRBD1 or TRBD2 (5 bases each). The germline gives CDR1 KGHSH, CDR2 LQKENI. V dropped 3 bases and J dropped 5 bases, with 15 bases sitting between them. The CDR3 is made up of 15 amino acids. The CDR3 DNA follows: TGTGCCAGCTCACCGTTACCCAGGGCGGGAGATACGCAGTATTTT. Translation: CASSPLPRAGDTQYF.

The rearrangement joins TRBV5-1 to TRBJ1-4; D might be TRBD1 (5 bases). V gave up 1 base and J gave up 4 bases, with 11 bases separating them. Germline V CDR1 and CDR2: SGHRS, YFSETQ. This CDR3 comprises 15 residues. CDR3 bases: TGCGCCAGCAGCTTGCAGCCAGGGAATAATGAAAAACTGTTTTTT. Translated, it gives CASSLQPGNNEKLFF.

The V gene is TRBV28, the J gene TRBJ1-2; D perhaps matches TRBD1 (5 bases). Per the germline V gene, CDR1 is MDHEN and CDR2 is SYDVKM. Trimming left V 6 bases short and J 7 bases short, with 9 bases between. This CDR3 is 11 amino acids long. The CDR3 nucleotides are TGTGCCAGCAGCCAAGGGACTGGCTACACCTTC. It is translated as CASSQGTGYTF.

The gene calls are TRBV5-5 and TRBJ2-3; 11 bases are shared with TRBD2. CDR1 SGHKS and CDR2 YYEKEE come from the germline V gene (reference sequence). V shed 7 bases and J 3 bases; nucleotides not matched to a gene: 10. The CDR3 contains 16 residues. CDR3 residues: CASGTLAGVVTDTQYF. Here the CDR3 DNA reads TGTGCCAGCGGCACACTAGCGGGGGTGGTGACAGATACGCAGTATTTT.